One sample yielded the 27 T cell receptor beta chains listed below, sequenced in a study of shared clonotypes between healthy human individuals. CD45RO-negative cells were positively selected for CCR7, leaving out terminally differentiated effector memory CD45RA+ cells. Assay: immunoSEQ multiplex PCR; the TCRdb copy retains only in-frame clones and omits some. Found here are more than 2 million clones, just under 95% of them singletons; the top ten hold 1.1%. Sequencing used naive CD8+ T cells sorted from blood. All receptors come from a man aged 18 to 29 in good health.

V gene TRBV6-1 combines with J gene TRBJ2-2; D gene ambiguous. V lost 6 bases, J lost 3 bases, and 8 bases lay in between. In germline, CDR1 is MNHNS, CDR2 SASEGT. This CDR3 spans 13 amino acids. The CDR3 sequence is CASRPLDTGELFF. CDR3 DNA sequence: TGTGCCAGCAGACCGCTAGACACCGGGGAGCTGTTTTTT.

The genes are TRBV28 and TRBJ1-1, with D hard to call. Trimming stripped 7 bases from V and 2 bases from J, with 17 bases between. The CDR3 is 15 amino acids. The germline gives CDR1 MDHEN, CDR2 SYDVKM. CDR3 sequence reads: CASTEPGRVNTEAFF. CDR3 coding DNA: TGTGCCAGCACCGAACCCGGGAGGGTAAACACTGAAGCTTTCTTT.

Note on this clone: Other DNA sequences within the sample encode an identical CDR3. The DNA of the CDR3 is TGCGCCAGCAGCTTGGCAGGAGAGACCCAGTACTTC. Amino acids: CASSLAGETQYF. The V call is TRBV5-1, the J call TRBJ2-5; D call uncertain. Germline values: CDR1 SGHRS, CDR2 YFSETQ. This CDR3 spans 12 amino acids. V lost 0 bases and J lost 4, with 4 bases in between. The full variable domain, completed using reference TRBV5-1 and TRBJ2-5, is KAGVTQTPRYLIKTRGQQVTLSCSPISGHRSVSWYQQTPGQGLQFLFEYFSETQRNKGNFPGRFSGRQFSNSRSEMNVSTLELGDSALYLCASSLAGETQYFGPGTRLLVL.

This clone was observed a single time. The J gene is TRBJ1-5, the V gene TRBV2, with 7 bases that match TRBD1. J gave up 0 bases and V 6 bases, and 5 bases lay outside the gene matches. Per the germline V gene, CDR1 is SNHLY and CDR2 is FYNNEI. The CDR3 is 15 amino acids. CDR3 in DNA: TGTGCCAGCAGACCGGGACAGTATAGCAATCAGCCCCAGCATTTT. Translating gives CASRPGQYSNQPQHF.

CDR3 nucleotides: TGTGCCAGCAGCTTACCGGGACAAAGATACGAGCAGTACTTC. It yields the protein CASSLPGQRYEQYF. This chain connects TRBV5-6 to TRBJ2-7; possibly TRBD1 for D (6 bases). The CDR3 runs 14 residues. Germline CDR1 SGHDT, CDR2 YYEEEE. The V end was cut by 2 bases, the J end by 4 bases, with 13 bases between.

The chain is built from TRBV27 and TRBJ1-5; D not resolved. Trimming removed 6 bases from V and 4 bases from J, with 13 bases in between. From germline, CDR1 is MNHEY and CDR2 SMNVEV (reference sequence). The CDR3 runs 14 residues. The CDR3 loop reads CASRNLAPNQPQHF. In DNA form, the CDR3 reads TGTGCCAGCAGGAACCTAGCCCCAAATCAGCCCCAGCATTTT.

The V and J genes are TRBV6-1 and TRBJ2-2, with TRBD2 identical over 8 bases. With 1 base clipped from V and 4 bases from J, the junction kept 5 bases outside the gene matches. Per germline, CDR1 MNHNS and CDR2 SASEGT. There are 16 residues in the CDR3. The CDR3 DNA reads TGTGCCAGCAGTGAAGAGCGGGGGTGGGTCACCGGGGAGCTGTTTTTT. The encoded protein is CASSEERGWVTGELFF.

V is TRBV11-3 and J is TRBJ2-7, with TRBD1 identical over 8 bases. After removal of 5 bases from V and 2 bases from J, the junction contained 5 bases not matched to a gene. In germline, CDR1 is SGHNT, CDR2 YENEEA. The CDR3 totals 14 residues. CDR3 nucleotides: TGTGCCAGCAGCCCAGGGGGCAAAACCTACGAGCAGTACTTC. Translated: CASSPGGKTYEQYF.

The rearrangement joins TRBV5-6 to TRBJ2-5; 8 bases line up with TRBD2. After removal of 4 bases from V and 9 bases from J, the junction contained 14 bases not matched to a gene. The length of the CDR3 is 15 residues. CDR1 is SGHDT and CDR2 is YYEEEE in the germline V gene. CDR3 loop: CASSPVRGGTNPQYF. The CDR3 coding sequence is TGTGCCAGCAGCCCGGTACGGGGGGGGACGAACCCCCAGTACTTC.

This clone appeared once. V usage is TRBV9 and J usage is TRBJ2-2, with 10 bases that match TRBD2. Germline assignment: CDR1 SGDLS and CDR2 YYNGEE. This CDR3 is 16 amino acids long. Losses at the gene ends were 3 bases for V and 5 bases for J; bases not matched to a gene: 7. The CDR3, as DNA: TGTGCCAGCAGCGGTGCTAGCGGGAGTGGAACCGGGGAGCTGTTTTTT. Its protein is CASSGASGSGTGELFF.

CDR3 nucleotide sequence: TGTGCCAGCAGTTACCTCAGAGCTCCTAGCAATCAGCCCCAGCATTTT. Its protein product is CASSYLRAPSNQPQHF. The gene calls are TRBV6-6 and TRBJ1-5; D unclear. Germline CDR1 and CDR2: MNHNY and SVGAGI (reference sequence). V gave up 2 bases and J gave up 0 bases, with 11 bases separating them. The CDR3 is 16 residues long.

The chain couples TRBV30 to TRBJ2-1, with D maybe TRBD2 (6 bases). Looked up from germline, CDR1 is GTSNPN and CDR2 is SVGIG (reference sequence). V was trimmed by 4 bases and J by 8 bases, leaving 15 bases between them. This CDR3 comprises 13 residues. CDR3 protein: CAWNRWEVDEQFF. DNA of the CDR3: TGTGCCTGGAATAGGTGGGAGGTCGATGAGCAGTTCTTC.

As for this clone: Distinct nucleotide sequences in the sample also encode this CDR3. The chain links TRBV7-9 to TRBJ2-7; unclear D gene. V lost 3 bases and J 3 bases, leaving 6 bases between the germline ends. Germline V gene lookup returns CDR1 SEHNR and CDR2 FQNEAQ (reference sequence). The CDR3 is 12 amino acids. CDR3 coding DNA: TGTGCCAGCAGCTTTGGCAGCTACGAGCAGTACTTC. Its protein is CASSFGSYEQYF.

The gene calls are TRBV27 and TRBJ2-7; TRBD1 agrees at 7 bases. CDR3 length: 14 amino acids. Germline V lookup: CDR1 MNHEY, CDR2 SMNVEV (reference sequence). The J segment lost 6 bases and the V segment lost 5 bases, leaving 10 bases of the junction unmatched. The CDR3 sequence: CASSIGGAAGEQYF. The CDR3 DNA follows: TGTGCCAGCAGTATAGGGGGCGCGGCAGGCGAGCAGTACTTC.

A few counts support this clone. CDR3: CASSVSIRNTEAFF. In DNA, the CDR3 is TGTGCCAGCAGCGTTAGTATACGGAACACTGAAGCTTTCTTT. This chain connects TRBV9 to TRBJ1-1; no clear D. Germline lookup yields CDR1 SGDLS and CDR2 YYNGEE. This CDR3 comprises 14 residues. V dropped 2 bases and J dropped 1 base, with 9 bases sitting between them.

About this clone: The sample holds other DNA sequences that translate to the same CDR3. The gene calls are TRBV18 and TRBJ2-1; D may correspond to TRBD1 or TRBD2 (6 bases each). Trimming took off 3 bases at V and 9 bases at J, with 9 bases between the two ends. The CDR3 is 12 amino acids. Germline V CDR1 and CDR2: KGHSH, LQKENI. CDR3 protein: CASSPGGGEQFF. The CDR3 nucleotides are TGTGCCAGCTCACCGGGGGGCGGTGAGCAGTTCTTC.

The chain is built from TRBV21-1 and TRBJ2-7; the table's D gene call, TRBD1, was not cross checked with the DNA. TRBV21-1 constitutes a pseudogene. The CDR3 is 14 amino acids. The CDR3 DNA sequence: TGTGCCAGCAGCTCGCCGGGACAGGCAATCGAGCAGTACTTC. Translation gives CASSSPGQAIEQYF.

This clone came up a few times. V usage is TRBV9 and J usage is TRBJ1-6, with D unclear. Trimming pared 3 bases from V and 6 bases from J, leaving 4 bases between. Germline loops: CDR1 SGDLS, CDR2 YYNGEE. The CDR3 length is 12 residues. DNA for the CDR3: TGTGCCAGCAGCGGCCTTAATTCACCCCTCCACTTT. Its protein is CASSGLNSPLHF.

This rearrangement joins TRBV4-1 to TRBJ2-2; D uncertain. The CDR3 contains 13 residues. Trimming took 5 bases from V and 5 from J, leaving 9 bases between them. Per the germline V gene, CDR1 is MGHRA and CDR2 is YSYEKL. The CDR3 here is CASSSKPTGELFF. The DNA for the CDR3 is TGCGCCAGCAGCTCTAAACCAACCGGGGAGCTGTTTTTT.

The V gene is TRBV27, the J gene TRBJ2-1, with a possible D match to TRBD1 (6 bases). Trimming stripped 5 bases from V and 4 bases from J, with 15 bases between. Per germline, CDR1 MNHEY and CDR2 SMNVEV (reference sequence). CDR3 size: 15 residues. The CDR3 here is CASSTTGPAYNEQFF. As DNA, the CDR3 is TGTGCCAGCAGTACGACAGGACCGGCTTACAATGAGCAGTTCTTC.

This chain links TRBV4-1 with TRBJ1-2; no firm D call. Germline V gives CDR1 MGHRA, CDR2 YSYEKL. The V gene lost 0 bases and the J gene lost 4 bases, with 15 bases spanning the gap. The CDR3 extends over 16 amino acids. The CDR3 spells CASSQDLPGLGYGYTF. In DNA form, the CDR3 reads TGCGCCAGCAGCCAAGATCTTCCGGGTTTGGGCTATGGCTACACCTTC.

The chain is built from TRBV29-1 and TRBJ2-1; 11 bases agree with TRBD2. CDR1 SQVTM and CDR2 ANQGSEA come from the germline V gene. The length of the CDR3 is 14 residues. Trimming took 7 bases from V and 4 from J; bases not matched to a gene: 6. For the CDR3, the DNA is TGCAGCGCTGACGGGACTAGCGGATACAATGAGCAGTTCTTC. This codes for CSADGTSGYNEQFF.

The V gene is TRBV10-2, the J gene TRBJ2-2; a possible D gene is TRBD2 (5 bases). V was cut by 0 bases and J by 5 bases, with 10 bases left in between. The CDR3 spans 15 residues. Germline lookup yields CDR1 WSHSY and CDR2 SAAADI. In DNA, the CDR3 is TGCGCCAGCAGTGAGTCGAACCCGGGAACCGGGGAGCTGTTTTTT. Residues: CASSESNPGTGELFF.

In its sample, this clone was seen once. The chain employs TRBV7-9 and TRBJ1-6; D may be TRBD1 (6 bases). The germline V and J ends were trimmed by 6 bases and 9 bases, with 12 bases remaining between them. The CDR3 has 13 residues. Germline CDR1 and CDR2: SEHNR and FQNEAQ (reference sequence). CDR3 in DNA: TGTGCCAGCAGAGTGGACAGTAGTTCACCCCTCCACTTT. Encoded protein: CASRVDSSSPLHF.

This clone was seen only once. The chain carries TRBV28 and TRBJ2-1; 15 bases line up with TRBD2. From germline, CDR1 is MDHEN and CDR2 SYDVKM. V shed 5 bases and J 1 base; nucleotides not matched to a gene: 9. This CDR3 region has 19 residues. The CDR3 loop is CASSPGLAGGPHSYNEQFF. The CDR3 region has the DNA TGTGCCAGCAGTCCCGGACTAGCGGGGGGGCCGCATTCCTACAATGAGCAGTTCTTC.

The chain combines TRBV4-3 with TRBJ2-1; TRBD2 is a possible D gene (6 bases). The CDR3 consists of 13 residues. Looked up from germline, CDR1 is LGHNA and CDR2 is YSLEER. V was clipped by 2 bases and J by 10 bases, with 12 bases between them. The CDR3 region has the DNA TGCGCCAGCAGCCAAAAGGAGGGAGAAGAGCAGTTCTTC. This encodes CASSQKEGEEQFF.

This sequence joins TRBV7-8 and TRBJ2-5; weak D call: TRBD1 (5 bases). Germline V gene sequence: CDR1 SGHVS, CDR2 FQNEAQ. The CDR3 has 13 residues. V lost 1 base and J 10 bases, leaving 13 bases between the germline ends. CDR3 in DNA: TGTGCCAGCAGCTTAGTCGAGACAGTGCGCCAGTACTTC. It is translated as CASSLVETVRQYF.